This T cell receptor (beta chain) was captured by sequencing in a study of blood T cells in healthy people across ages (dated by TCRdb to about 2015). In the study overall: In model experiments, template switching captured about one uniquely barcoded TCR beta cDNA molecule for every two T cells. Age-related changes in TCR beta repertoire diversity were measured in the study by deep sequencing normalized with unique cDNA molecular identifiers. Four age groups were formed from the donors: young (average approximately 15 years), middle-aged (approximately 39), aged (under 70) and long-lived (less than 85). Donors of different ages were randomly distributed across sequencing lanes to avoid experimental bias. Using the same blood draw, the study looked at two additional independent replicas of 1 million unique cDNA reads for two donors, one aged 18 to 30 and the other aged 80 or older.

About this clonotype: The antigen this receptor binds is unknown. Just one base apart from a much larger clone, this may be a read error.

The germline V gene specifies LGHNA as CDR1 and YSLEER as CDR2. The CDR3 spans 15 residues, from the cysteine through the phenylalanine. Only the CDR3 DNA is retained, 45 bases long and in frame from the first base. General study outcomes and caveats: Estimates of total diversity based on one million sequenced T cells were considered lower bounds and underestimates. As age increased, observed TCR beta diversity per million T cells dropped in a roughly linear way, and a significant reduction was already evident by age 40. The CMV infection status of donors was not known, potentially confounding age-related changes in expanded clonotypes. There was a strong correlation between observed TCR beta diversity and the percentage of naive T cells measured by flow cytometry. Because profiling used bulk unsorted PBMCs, naive and antigen-experienced compartments could not be compared conclusively. Compared with the aged group, the long-lived group had more naive CD4+ T cells, fewer expanded clones and increased TCR diversity, suggesting age selection.

Receptor libraries were prepared by 5' RACE. Sequencing took place on an Illumina HiSeq 2500. A second PCR of 7 to 11 cycles was performed with a sample-barcoded 5' primer and a J-beta primer mix. A template-switch 5' adaptor carrying 12 random nucleotides introduced a unique molecular identifier onto each TCR beta cDNA molecule. Each sample yielded at least 3 million CDR3-containing paired-end reads. The Mint cDNA synthesis kit, primed by a TRBC-specific oligonucleotide, was used to synthesize first-strand cDNA from all RNA. Following uracil-DNA glycosylase treatment, a first 18-cycle PCR with universal primers M1SS and BC2_uni_R was performed on all cDNA. From the authors' description of their analysis: For normalization, 1 million high-quality reads, each with a distinct molecular identifier, were randomly selected from each sample. Reads with shared molecular identifiers were discarded instead of being binned into consensus sequences. CDR3 identification, clonotype clustering and error correction used MiTCR with a Q25 quality threshold and the strictest error-elimination algorithm. A nonparametric unseen species model with Euler transformation was used to estimate a lower bound on total TCR beta diversity. TCRdb took the public reads, trimmed them with fastp at Q25, ran MiXCR for clone calling and kept in-frame beta chains. Each entry merges the rows of one CDR3 protein and shows their most common DNA and genes. None of the V and J calls come from the authors' own analysis; TCRdb made them. Here the sample has fewer than 750,000 distinct CDR3 sequences; roughly 43% occur a single time. Approximately 23% of the sample is in the top ten clones.

The 35 to 40 donors, aged about 6 to 95 years, were systemically healthy Caucasian individuals from Russia. About 9.8 milliliters of peripheral blood were drawn from each donor into EDTA-treated Vacutainer tubes. Ficoll-Paque density-gradient centrifugation was used to isolate PBMCs, with at least 6 million obtained per sample. Trizol reagent was used to extract total RNA from PBMCs, with at least 6 micrograms per sample. The percentages of naive CD45RAhigh/CD27high T cells were determined by flow cytometry on a PBMC aliquot from every donor. The sample taken for sequencing was blood. Recombination linked TRBV4-3 to TRBJ2-1; no D gene can be assigned with confidence. The sequence derives from a man at least 80 years old in good health. CDR3 region: CASIQLAGPYNEQFF. The sequence in DNA is TGCGCCAGCATCCAACTCGCAGGTCCCTACAATGAGCAGTTCTTC.